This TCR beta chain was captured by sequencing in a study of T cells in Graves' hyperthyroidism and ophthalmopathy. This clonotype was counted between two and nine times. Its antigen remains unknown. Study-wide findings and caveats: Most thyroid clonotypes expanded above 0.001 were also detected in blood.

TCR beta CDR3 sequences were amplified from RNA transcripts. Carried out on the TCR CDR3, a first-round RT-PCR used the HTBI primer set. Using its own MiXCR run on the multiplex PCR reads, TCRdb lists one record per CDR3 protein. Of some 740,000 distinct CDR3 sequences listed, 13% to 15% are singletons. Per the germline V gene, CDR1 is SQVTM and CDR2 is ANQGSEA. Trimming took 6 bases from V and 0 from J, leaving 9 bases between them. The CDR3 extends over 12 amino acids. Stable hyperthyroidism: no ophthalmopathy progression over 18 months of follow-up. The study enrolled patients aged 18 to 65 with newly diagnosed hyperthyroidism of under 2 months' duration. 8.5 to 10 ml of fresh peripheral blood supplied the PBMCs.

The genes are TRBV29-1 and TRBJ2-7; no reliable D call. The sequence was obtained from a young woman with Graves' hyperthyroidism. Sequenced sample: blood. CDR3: CSVRLTSYEQYF. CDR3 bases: TGCAGCGTCCGCCTTACCTCCTACGAGCAGTACTTC.